Shown below are 3 T cell receptor beta chains from a single sample sequenced in a study of early T cells in non-severe SARS-CoV-2 infection. Each CDR3 protein is one row after TCRdb ran MiXCR on the 5' RACE reads. This sample has around 52,000 distinct CDR3 sequences, with roughly 6.5% found just once. The material sequenced was whole blood. The receptors stem from an adult who was a healthcare worker with PCR-confirmed SARS-CoV-2 infection or an uninfected control (not recorded which).

Only a few counts were recorded for this clonotype. The chain has TRBV20-1 and TRBJ1-3; no firm D call. V lost 3 bases to trimming and J lost 9 bases, with 24 bases between them. Germline loops: CDR1 DFQATT, CDR2 SNEGSKA (reference sequence). This CDR3 region has 16 residues. CDR3 region: CSASPPSPSPGVTIYF. The CDR3 DNA reads TGCAGTGCTAGTCCACCTTCCCCATCCCCGGGAGTCACCATATATTTT.

This chain links TRBV5-1 with TRBJ1-4; weak D call: TRBD1 (5 bases). CDR3 size: 16 residues. V lost 1 base and J 5 bases, leaving 15 bases between the germline ends. The germline V gene has CDR1 SGHRS and CDR2 YFSETQ. CDR3 sequence reads: CASSLNTAGRNEKLFF. The CDR3 DNA follows: TGCGCCAGCAGCTTGAATACGGCAGGGCGAAATGAAAAACTGTTTTTT. The whole variable domain, remainder taken from reference TRBV5-1 and TRBJ1-4, is KAGVTQTPRYLIKTRGQQVTLSCSPISGHRSVSWYQQTPGQGLQFLFEYFSETQRNKGNFPGRFSGRQFSNSRSEMNVSTLELGDSALYLCASSLNTAGRNEKLFFGSGTQLSVL.

This clonotype was picked up many times. V and J are TRBV7-2 and TRBJ2-3; the match to TRBD2 covers 7 bases. Germline V gives CDR1 SGHTA, CDR2 FQGNSA. Losses at the gene ends were 2 bases for V and 4 bases for J; bases not matched to a gene: 6. This CDR3 region has 15 residues. CDR3 residues: CASSLIRRGSDTQYF. In DNA, the CDR3 is TGTGCCAGCAGCTTAATCCGGCGGGGGTCAGATACGCAGTATTTT.